This passage covers 18 T cell receptor beta chains from one sample sequenced in a study of blood T cell repertoires in COVID-19. TCRdb's copy holds only in-frame clones and misses some; the assay was immunoSEQ multiplex PCR. The sample lists over 100,000 clones; about 87% were seen once. Specimen: peripheral blood. The receptors were gathered from a woman aged 45-60 years with acute or convalescent COVID-19.

This chain links TRBV5-1 with TRBJ2-7, with TRBD2 matching over 7 bases. The CDR3 loop spans 15 amino acids. Trimming took 4 bases from V and 4 from J; bases not matched to a gene: 11. Per germline, CDR1 SGHRS and CDR2 YFSETQ. The CDR3 bases are TGCGCCAGCAGCCGCCCCGGGGAGGGGTTTTACGAGCAGTACTTC. Translated: CASSRPGEGFYEQYF.

The rearrangement links TRBV30 to TRBJ2-7; 7 nucleotides line up with TRBD1. The CDR3 is 13 residues long. Germline lookup yields CDR1 GTSNPN and CDR2 SVGIG (reference sequence). Trimming removed 4 bases from V and 2 bases from J; junction bases left unmatched: 5. As DNA, the CDR3 is TGTGCCTGGAAGACAGGGCTACCCTACGAGCAGTACTTC. This encodes CAWKTGLPYEQYF.

The chain joins TRBV28 to TRBJ1-2; 7 bases align to TRBD1. Per the germline V gene, CDR1 is MDHEN and CDR2 is SYDVKM. The CDR3 totals 15 residues. V shed 4 bases and J 4 bases; nucleotides not matched to a gene: 9. The CDR3 DNA sequence: TGTGCCAGCAGTTCCAGGCAGGGGGGTGGCTATGGCTACACCTTC. Amino acid sequence: CASSSRQGGGYGYTF.

This chain connects TRBV14 to TRBJ1-2; D possibly corresponds to TRBD1 (5 bases). In germline, CDR1 is SGHDN, CDR2 FVKESK. CDR3 length: 17 residues. V was shortened by 4 bases and J by 4 bases, with 22 bases between the two germline ends. CDR3 residues: CASSPTGAGSRSYGYTF. CDR3 coding DNA: TGTGCCAGCAGCCCGACTGGGGCCGGATCGCGTTCCTATGGCTACACCTTC.

V and J are TRBV3-1 (or the pseudogene TRBV3-2) and TRBJ1-1, with D possibly being TRBD1 (5 bases). Germline assignment: CDR1 LGHDT and CDR2 YNNKEL (reference sequence). CDR3 size: 17 residues. The ends were cut back, 3 bases at V and 0 bases at J, with 17 bases in the middle. This CDR3 reads CASSHRQGFRLNTEAFF. The CDR3 DNA sequence: TGTGCCAGCAGCCACAGGCAGGGCTTTAGATTGAACACTGAAGCTTTCTTT.

As regards this clone: An end of the junction differs from the germline gene, which may be a read error. This chain uses TRBV11-2 with TRBJ2-7; D possibly corresponds to TRBD1 (5 bases). The CDR3 extends over 13 amino acids. Germline values: CDR1 SGHAT, CDR2 FQNNGV. The DNA for the CDR3 is TGTGCCAGCACCTTAGGGGCCTCCTACGAGCAGTACTTC. Its protein product is CASTLGASYEQYF.

In its sample, this clone was seen a few times. This chain uses TRBV6-6 with TRBJ2-7, with D tentatively TRBD1 (6 bases). This CDR3 is built from 12 residues. V shed 5 bases and J shed 5 bases, with 10 bases lying between them. The germline V gene has CDR1 MNHNY and CDR2 SVGAGI (reference sequence). In DNA form, the CDR3 reads TGTGCCAGCAGTCCGAAGGGGGACGAGCAGTACTTC. Amino acid sequence: CASSPKGDEQYF.

V is TRBV7-6 and J is TRBJ1-1; 7 bases map to TRBD1. The CDR3 extends over 15 amino acids. Losses at the gene ends were 5 bases for V and 0 bases for J; bases not matched to a gene: 6. Germline values: CDR1 SGHVS, CDR2 FNYEAQ. The DNA for the CDR3 is TGTGCCAGCAGCACCGGGACAGCCTTGAACACTGAAGCTTTCTTT. Translation: CASSTGTALNTEAFF.

The chain combines TRBV7-3 with TRBJ1-2, with 7 bases identical to TRBD1. The CDR3 spans 13 residues. Trimming at V came to 4 bases and at J to 6 bases, leaving 5 bases not matched to a gene. Germline V gives CDR1 SGHTA, CDR2 FQGTGA. DNA of the CDR3: TGTGCCAGCAGCTCTGACAGGGACAATGGCTACACCTTC. Protein product: CASSSDRDNGYTF. Supplemented by reference TRBV7-3 and TRBJ1-2, the full variable domain reads GAGVSQTPSNKVTEKGKYVELRCDPISGHTALYWYRQSLGQGPEFLIYFQGTGAADDSGLPNDRFFAVRPEGSVSTLKIQRTERGDSAVYLCASSSDRDNGYTFGSGTRLTVV.

The chain couples TRBV5-1 to TRBJ1-1, with 10 nucleotides matching TRBD1. Germline trimming cut 0 bases from V and 2 bases from J; bases unmatched to any gene: 4. This CDR3 has 16 residues. Germline V gene lookup returns CDR1 SGHRS and CDR2 YFSETQ. CDR3 amino acids: CASSLAGTGANTEAFF. The CDR3 bases are TGCGCCAGCAGCTTGGCCGGGACAGGGGCTAACACTGAAGCTTTCTTT.

The J gene is TRBJ1-1, the V gene TRBV7-9, with TRBD1 as a possible D gene (5 bases). The CDR3 extends over 15 amino acids. Germline CDR1 and CDR2: SEHNR and FQNEAQ (reference sequence). V gave up 3 bases and J gave up 1 base, with 12 bases separating them. The CDR3 sequence: CASSFPLGANTEAFF. The CDR3 DNA reads TGTGCCAGCAGCTTCCCCCTTGGGGCGAACACTGAAGCTTTCTTT.

The chain links TRBV15 to TRBJ1-1, with a weak D call TRBD1 (5 bases). This CDR3 region has 15 residues. Looked up from germline, CDR1 is LNHNV and CDR2 is YYDKDF (reference sequence). The V and J ends lost 1 base and 0 bases respectively, with 9 bases between them. As DNA, the CDR3 is TGTGCCACCAGCAGAGGGTGGGGGGTGAACACTGAAGCTTTCTTT. Translated: CATSRGWGVNTEAFF.

The V gene is TRBV5-4, the J gene TRBJ1-1, with D maybe TRBD1 (5 bases). The CDR3 loop spans 12 amino acids. The germline V gene has CDR1 SGHNT and CDR2 YYREEE (reference sequence). The V gene lost 5 bases and the J gene lost 8 bases, with 13 bases spanning the gap. CDR3 loop: CASSFDSTEAFF. CDR3 DNA: TGTGCCAGCAGTTTCGACAGTACCGAAGCTTTCTTT.

The rearrangement uses TRBV9 and TRBJ1-6; the D is unclear. CDR1 and CDR2 (germline): SGDLS, YYNGEE. This CDR3 comprises 14 residues. Trimming cost V 10 bases and J 10 bases, with 21 bases left between them. The CDR3 reads CASATLTAGSPLHF. The CDR3 DNA reads as TGTGCCTCTGCGACGCTTACCGCAGGCTCACCCCTCCACTTT.

This clone was observed a few times. CDR3 amino acids: CASSEAGYGYTF. CDR3 bases: TGTGCCAGCAGTGAAGCGGGGTATGGCTACACCTTC. The chain uses TRBV25-1 and TRBJ1-2; D ambiguous. The V end was cut by 2 bases, the J end by 5 bases, with 6 bases between. Per the germline V gene, CDR1 is MGHDK and CDR2 is SYGVNS. The CDR3 totals 12 residues.

The rearrangement uses TRBV18 and TRBJ1-1; the match to TRBD1 covers 8 bases. The CDR3 runs 15 residues. J was trimmed by 0 bases and V by 3 bases; bases with no gene match: 3. Germline lookup yields CDR1 KGHSH and CDR2 LQKENI. The CDR3 DNA follows: TGTGCCAGCTCACCGGGGACAGGAGTGAACACTGAAGCTTTCTTT. It translates to CASSPGTGVNTEAFF.

The table lists this clone with a count of one. CDR3 coding DNA: TGCAGTGCTAGGGTCGGAGCGGGCTACACCTTC. The encoded protein is CSARVGAGYTF. The chain recombines TRBV20-1 with TRBJ1-2; no definite D call. The germline CDR1 and CDR2 sequences are DFQATT and SNEGSKA (reference sequence). V was shortened by 3 bases and J by 8 bases, with 10 bases between the two germline ends. This CDR3 spans 11 amino acids.

The chain carries TRBV5-1 and TRBJ1-1; D uncertain. Germline V lookup: CDR1 SGHRS, CDR2 YFSETQ. V was cut by 4 bases and J by 1 base, with 20 bases left in between. The CDR3 runs to 17 residues. CDR3 nucleotide sequence: TGCGCCAGCAGCCCTCTGACACGGGGAGCTGGGAACACTGAAGCTTTCTTT. Amino acids: CASSPLTRGAGNTEAFF.